The TCR beta chain under discussion was sequenced for a study of blood T cell repertoires in COVID-19. The wider study: Material from acute and convalescent COVID-19 was sourced from the United States, Italy and Spain. Sample material is recorded as cDNA or gDNA derived from T cells, B-cell-depleted T cells, or PBMCs.

The CDR3 sequence is 13 residues long. V dropped 3 bases and J dropped 4 bases, with 9 bases sitting between them. Authors' processing steps: Using reference gene primer amplification, nucleated cell counts were estimated. Sequenced by immunoSEQ multiplex PCR; TCRdb stores in-frame clones only, minus some. That table supplies the V and J calls and clone size; D and trimming were determined from the DNA. Here the sample spans approximately 50,000 clones, approximately 90% being singletons. This TCR derives from a human donor in a cohort sampled during active COVID-19. The sequencing sample was made of peripheral blood. The chain links TRBV12-3 or TRBV12-4 to TRBJ2-5, with a tentative D call TRBD2 (5 bases). The CDR3 DNA follows: TGTGCCAGCAGTTTGAACGGAGGAGAGACCCAGTACTTC. Its translation is CASSLNGGETQYF.